This entry describes one T cell receptor beta chain. A read error may be the cause here, since a much bigger clone is one base away. TCRdb used MiXCR to reprocess the reads, holding one entry per CDR3 protein. The table lists about 240,000 distinct CDR3 sequences, about 30% of them singletons, with less than 8.5% in the top ten. These data originate in a study of kidney transplant recipient with SARS-CoV-2 infection. The V end lost 0 bases, the J end lost 6 bases, and 14 bases lay between the germline ends. Germline V gene data show CDR1 as WNHNN and CDR2 as SYGVQD (reference sequence). The CDR3 covers 15 residues.

The rearrangement joins TRBV10-1 to TRBJ1-1; possibly TRBD1 for D (5 bases). The source is a young adult male patient who had COVID-19 and was a kidney transplant recipient. Some T cells may be supplied by the graft donor. The sample here was a blood sample, taken at baseline and on roughly day 120 from a kidney transplant recipient. CDR3 in DNA: TGCGCCAGCAGTGAGTCGGGGACTGGCGGCGCTGAAGCTTTCTTT. Its protein product is CASSESGTGGAEAFF.